The entry that follows covers one TCR beta chain sequence. These data come from a study of Ad26.COV2.S vaccination and SARS-CoV-2 variants. Overall study context: Recipients of Ad26.COV2.S got it intramuscularly, once or twice 56 days apart.

Germline CDR1 is DFQATT and CDR2 is SNEGSKA (reference sequence). Trimming shortened V by 3 bases and J by 5 bases, and 11 bases separated the two germline ends. This CDR3 has 12 residues. Produced via immunoSEQ multiplex PCR; TCRdb's table is partial and in-frame only. The repertoire includes roughly 450,000 clones, more than 80% of them detected once, and over 9% sits in the top ten. Treatment noted: some 20 received Ad26.COV2.S at low or high dose, single or two shots; about five received placebo; per-sample allocation not given. Day 63 after the first vaccine or placebo injection was the time point for sampling.

Sequences were derived from peripheral blood, sampled in a trial of Ad26.COV2.S vaccine versus placebo. The chain has TRBV20-1 and TRBJ2-7; no clear D gene. The TCR sequence derives from a person aged 18-65 years who received the Ad26.COV2.S COVID-19 vaccine or a placebo. The CDR3 sequence: CSASLVANEQYF. DNA of the CDR3: TGCAGTGCTAGTCTAGTCGCCAACGAGCAGTACTTC.